This T cell receptor (beta chain) derives from a study of T cells in Graves' hyperthyroidism and ophthalmopathy. Study as a whole: Peripheral blood was acquired at first diagnosis, ahead of any therapy whatsoever.

Regarding the study as a whole: Ophthalmopathy prediction by the model preceded onset by a median about 6 months.

Amplified TCR beta CDR3 regions derived from RNA transcripts. Researchers ran a first-round RT-PCR on the TCR CDR3 using the HTBI primer set. TCRdb called the multiplex PCR reads again in MiXCR, with one record for every CDR3 protein. Here the sample spans more than 450,000 distinct CDR3 sequences, less than 15% being singletons. This clonotype showed up just a few times. The antigen is undetermined. From germline, CDR1 is SEHNR and CDR2 FQNEAQ (reference sequence). The CDR3 is 15 residues long. Trimming took 1 base from V and 8 from J, leaving 15 bases between them. Sequencing was performed on blood. This chain uses TRBV7-9 with TRBJ2-1; D is perhaps TRBD2 (5 bases). This clonotype originated in a woman between 40 and 50 years old with Graves' hyperthyroidism. CDR3 in amino acids: CASSLGYSGLDEQFF. The CDR3 nucleotides are TGTGCCAGCAGCTTAGGTTACAGCGGTCTGGATGAGCAGTTCTTC. Full variable domain (missing parts from reference TRBV7-9 and TRBJ2-1): DTGVSQNPRHKITKRGQNVTFRCDPISEHNRLYWYRQTLGQGPEFLTYFQNEAQLEKSRLLSDRFSAERPKGSFSTLEIQRTEQGDSAMYLCASSLGYSGLDEQFFGPGTRLTVL.